These 7 T cell receptor beta chains were sequenced from one sample in a study of CD8 T cells in ankylosing spondylitis. Each CDR3 protein gets one entry after TCRdb re-called the 5' RACE reads with MiXCR. The sample has 250,000 to 300,000 distinct CDR3 sequences; roughly 20% are singletons. The sequencing sample was made of blood, either unsorted or a sorted T cell fraction (not recorded which). Receptor source: a male donor with ankylosing spondylitis or in good health (not recorded which).

This rearrangement joins TRBV20-1 to TRBJ1-4; tentative D call: TRBD1 (6 bases). The length of the CDR3 is 13 residues. Trimming left V 1 base short and J 8 bases short, with 11 bases between. Germline V CDR1 and CDR2: DFQATT, SNEGSKA (reference sequence). This chain's CDR3 is CSARGIQGEKLFF. As DNA, the CDR3 is TGCAGTGCTAGAGGGATCCAGGGGGAAAAACTGTTTTTT.

This clonotype was observed at least ten times. The CDR3 DNA follows: TGTGCCAGCAGTCCCGACAGGGGATACGAGCAGTACGTC. It yields the protein CASSPDRGYEQYV. The chain carries TRBV28 and TRBJ2-7, with 8 bases aligning to TRBD1. The J segment lost 4 bases and the V segment lost 5 bases, leaving 4 bases of the junction unmatched. The germline V gene encodes CDR1 MDHEN and CDR2 SYDVKM. This CDR3 contains 13 residues.

This clonotype was picked up a small number of times. This chain uses TRBV7-2 with TRBJ1-2, with 8 bases aligning to TRBD1. Looked up from germline, CDR1 is SGHTA and CDR2 is FQGNSA. The CDR3 sequence is 15 residues long. V lost 6 bases, J lost 8 bases, and 14 bases stayed unmatched. CDR3: CASRPTGGPLRGYTF. CDR3 DNA sequence: TGTGCCAGCAGACCTACAGGGGGACCTCTTCGAGGCTACACCTTC.

The chain has TRBV12-3 or TRBV12-4 and TRBJ2-3, with 8 positions matching TRBD2. Trimming took 6 bases from V and 5 from J; bases not matched to a gene: 13. The CDR3 is 16 residues long. CDR3 sequence reads: CASSRRPGLVGDTQYF. In DNA, the CDR3 is TGTGCCAGCAGCCGCAGACCGGGACTAGTTGGAGATACGCAGTATTTT.

This clonotype has a handful of counts. The chain carries TRBV28 and TRBJ1-1; unclear D gene. Trimming took off 6 bases at V and 4 bases at J, with 15 bases between the two ends. Per the germline V gene, CDR1 is MDHEN and CDR2 is SYDVKM. The length of the CDR3 is 14 residues. CDR3 sequence (DNA): TGTGCCAGCAGAGGTATCACGAGAGGCACTGAAGCTTTCTTT. It is translated as CASRGITRGTEAFF.

In this sample, this clonotype turned up many times. This chain links TRBV5-1 with TRBJ2-1; 8 bases align to TRBD1. The length of the CDR3 is 14 residues. J gave up 6 bases and V 0 bases, and 2 bases lay outside the gene matches. Germline V gene lookup returns CDR1 SGHRS and CDR2 YFSETQ. The CDR3 DNA sequence: TGCGCCAGCAGCTTGGGAACAGGGGGCAATGAGCAGTTCTTC. It encodes CASSLGTGGNEQFF.

The chain employs TRBV24-1 and TRBJ2-1; no firm D call. The CDR3 loop spans 13 amino acids. Germline CDR1 and CDR2: KGHDR and SFDVKD. Deletions cut 4 bases from V and 9 bases from J, with 12 bases between. CDR3 sequence reads: CATSDQLRGEQFF. The DNA of the CDR3 is TGTGCCACCAGTGACCAGCTCCGAGGTGAGCAGTTCTTC.